The 24 T cell receptor beta chains given below trace back to one sample, sequenced in a study of CD8+ T cells in alopecia areata. In each case, RNA was isolated and then reverse transcribed into cDNA as the sequencing template. Assay: immunoSEQ multiplex PCR; the TCRdb copy retains only in-frame clones and omits some. This table holds 150,000 to 200,000 clones, 64% found once. The treatment here: oral pan-JAK inhibitor, 5-10 mg twice daily. The specimen was CD4+ T cells sorted from blood, collected between weeks 49 and 50, from a patient treated with tofacitinib. The receptors originated from a human donor with alopecia areata.

V usage is TRBV15 and J usage is TRBJ1-1; D is ambiguous. The CDR3 sequence is 16 residues long. Trimming cost V 1 base and J 1 base, with 13 bases left between them. Germline assignment: CDR1 LNHNV and CDR2 YYDKDF (reference sequence). The CDR3 DNA is TGTGCCACCAGCAGAGCAATACACGGAGGGAACACTGAAGCTTTCTTT. It is translated as CATSRAIHGGNTEAFF.

V and J are TRBV9 and TRBJ2-3; a possible D gene is TRBD1 (6 bases). CDR3 size: 15 residues. Germline V gives CDR1 SGDLS, CDR2 YYNGEE. V lost 3 bases and J 0 bases, leaving 11 bases between the germline ends. The CDR3 loop is CASSAQGTSTDTQYF. DNA for the CDR3: TGTGCCAGCAGCGCCCAGGGGACCAGCACAGATACGCAGTATTTT.

V is TRBV20-1 and J is TRBJ1-4; D gene ambiguous. The CDR3 consists of 11 residues. The V end was cut by 4 bases, the J end by 8 bases, with 8 bases between. CDR1 is DFQATT and CDR2 is SNEGSKA in the germline V gene (reference sequence). The CDR3 is CSAIYAEKLFF. The DNA for the CDR3 is TGCAGTGCTATTTACGCAGAAAAACTGTTTTTT.

The chain is built from TRBV4-3 and TRBJ1-1; D possibly corresponds to TRBD1 (6 bases). The CDR3 contains 17 residues. Trimming removed 0 bases from V and 4 bases from J, with 18 bases in between. Germline V gene data show CDR1 as LGHNA and CDR2 as YSLEER. CDR3 amino acids: CASSQDPGGRIGTEAFF. CDR3 in DNA: TGCGCCAGCAGCCAAGATCCGGGGGGGCGCATAGGCACTGAAGCTTTCTTT.

The genes are TRBV5-1 and TRBJ2-7, with D unclear. This CDR3 contains 12 residues. Trimming removed 0 bases from V and 3 bases from J, with 4 bases in between. Germline V gene lookup returns CDR1 SGHRS and CDR2 YFSETQ. The CDR3: CASSLEDYEQYF. The CDR3 bases are TGCGCCAGCAGCTTGGAGGACTACGAGCAGTACTTC.

The chain carries TRBV2 and TRBJ2-3; 12 bases fit TRBD1. The V gene end was trimmed by 6 bases and the J gene end by 4 bases; junction bases not matched to a gene: 8. CDR1 SNHLY and CDR2 FYNNEI come from the germline V gene. This CDR3 spans 16 amino acids. The CDR3 protein is CASSQSGTGGADTQYF. The DNA for the CDR3 is TGTGCCAGCAGCCAAAGCGGGACAGGGGGCGCAGATACGCAGTATTTT.

The genes are TRBV5-6 and TRBJ2-1, with D unclear. This CDR3 contains 15 residues. Trimming shortened V by 4 bases and J by 4 bases, and 15 bases separated the two germline ends. Germline V gives CDR1 SGHDT, CDR2 YYEEEE. CDR3 bases: TGTGCCAGCAGCCCGGTGACCCTAATATACAATGAGCAGTTCTTC. Translated: CASSPVTLIYNEQFF.

The chain has TRBV7-2 and TRBJ2-2; possibly TRBD1 for D (5 bases). V dropped 6 bases and J dropped 4 bases, with 15 bases sitting between them. The CDR3 totals 15 residues. In germline, CDR1 is SGHTA, CDR2 FQGNSA. The CDR3 spells CASRSMVGLTGELFF. DNA of the CDR3: TGTGCCAGCAGGTCTATGGTGGGGCTCACCGGGGAGCTGTTTTTT. Full variable domain (outside the CDR3, taken from reference TRBV7-2 and TRBJ2-2): GAGVSQSPSNKVTEKGKDVELRCDPISGHTALYWYRQSLGQGLEFLIYFQGNSAPDKSGLPSDRFSAERTGGSVSTLTIQRTQQEDSAVYLCASRSMVGLTGELFFGEGSRLTVL.

This chain joins TRBV30 and TRBJ1-1; TRBD1 matches at 7 bases. This CDR3 has 15 residues. V shed 5 bases and J 0 bases; nucleotides not matched to a gene: 9. Germline CDR1 and CDR2: GTSNPN and SVGIG (reference sequence). The CDR3 loop reads CAWGDSLPLNTEAFF. CDR3 DNA sequence: TGTGCCTGGGGGGACAGCCTTCCTTTGAACACTGAAGCTTTCTTT.

V usage is TRBV29-1 and J usage is TRBJ2-7, with TRBD2 identical over 10 bases. The CDR3 has 12 amino acids. The ends lost 5 bases at V and 6 bases at J; junction bases unmatched: 4. CDR1 is SQVTM and CDR2 is ANQGSEA in the germline V gene. The CDR3: CSVSGGALEQYF. Here the CDR3 DNA reads TGCAGCGTTAGCGGGGGGGCCCTCGAGCAGTACTTC.

This chain connects TRBV29-1 to TRBJ2-7, with 9 bases identical to TRBD1. CDR1 and CDR2 (germline): SQVTM, ANQGSEA. J was trimmed by 0 bases and V by 6 bases; bases with no gene match: 6. The CDR3 loop spans 14 amino acids. CDR3 in amino acids: CSVTGGMSSYEQYF. CDR3 in DNA: TGCAGCGTGACAGGGGGGATGAGCTCCTACGAGCAGTACTTC.

The CDR3 DNA reads TGTGCCAGCAGCTTGGCCGGGACAGCAGATTCACCCCTCCACTTT. Its protein is CASSLAGTADSPLHF. The J gene is TRBJ1-6, the V gene TRBV5-4, with 7 bases lining up with TRBD1. V trimming: 0 bases; J trimming: 8 bases; junction bases outside the gene matches: 5. The germline V gene has CDR1 SGHNT and CDR2 YYREEE (reference sequence). The CDR3 has 15 amino acids. Supplemented by reference TRBV5-4 and TRBJ1-6, the full variable domain reads ETGVTQSPTHLIKTRGQQVTLRCSSQSGHNTVSWYQQALGQGPQFIFQYYREEENGRGNFPPRFSGLQFPNYSSELNVNALELDDSALYLCASSLAGTADSPLHFGNGTRLTVT.

The chain is built from TRBV7-3 and TRBJ2-1, with D tentatively TRBD2 (6 bases). CDR3 length: 18 residues. Trimming cost V 5 bases and J 13 bases, with 33 bases left between them. Germline V gives CDR1 SGHTA, CDR2 FQGTGA. The DNA of the CDR3 is TGTGCCAGCAGCCCGAAACCAACCGGGACTGTCGGTGAGAGGCCACAGTTCTTC. As protein: CASSPKPTGTVGERPQFF.

This clone was observed a few times. This chain connects TRBV5-1 to TRBJ2-5; D is unresolved. V gave up 4 bases and J gave up 5 bases, with 12 bases separating them. Looked up from germline, CDR1 is SGHRS and CDR2 is YFSETQ. The CDR3 sequence is 13 residues long. CDR3: CASSTGRVETQYF. DNA for the CDR3: TGCGCCAGCAGCACGGGTAGAGTTGAGACCCAGTACTTC.

The chain has TRBV29-1 and TRBJ2-5; D tentatively reads TRBD1 or TRBD2 (6 bases each). Germline assignment: CDR1 SQVTM and CDR2 ANQGSEA. The CDR3 is 15 amino acids. The ends were cut back, 7 bases at V and 4 bases at J, with 22 bases in the middle. Here the CDR3 DNA reads TGCAGCGCTGGTAGGGGGGACATTTCCGGAGAGACCCAGTACTTC. Translation gives CSAGRGDISGETQYF.

The DNA of the CDR3 is TGTTGGGACTGTGAAGCTTTCTTT. Its protein is CWDCEAFF. The J gene is TRBJ1-1, the V gene TRBV6-1, with D maybe TRBD1 (5 bases). Per the germline V gene, CDR1 is MNHNS and CDR2 is SASEGT. This CDR3 has 8 residues.

The rearrangement joins TRBV29-1 to TRBJ1-1; the match to TRBD1 covers 8 bases. Trimming removed 7 bases from V and 2 bases from J; junction bases left unmatched: 6. The CDR3 covers 13 residues. CDR1 and CDR2 (germline): SQVTM, ANQGSEA. CDR3 amino acids: CSAMTGANTEAFF. The CDR3 DNA follows: TGCAGCGCAATGACAGGGGCTAACACTGAAGCTTTCTTT.

The V gene is TRBV2, the J gene TRBJ1-6; a weak D match, TRBD1 (6 bases). The CDR3 sequence is 15 residues long. The V end lost 7 bases, the J end lost 6 bases, and 16 bases lay between the germline ends. Germline CDR1 reads SNHLY; CDR2 reads FYNNEI. As DNA, the CDR3 is TGTGCCAGCACAAGGAGGGGGGACTCTAATTCACCCCTCCACTTT. It is translated as CASTRRGDSNSPLHF.

The CDR3 DNA reads as TGTGCCTGGAGTTTACCCCGGGACGCTGCCTACAATGAGCAGTTCTTC. Translation: CAWSLPRDAAYNEQFF. V and J are TRBV30 and TRBJ2-1; perhaps D is TRBD1 or TRBD2 (5 bases each). This CDR3 contains 16 residues. Germline V lookup: CDR1 GTSNPN, CDR2 SVGIG (reference sequence). With 2 bases removed from V and 2 bases from J, the gap between germline ends came to 16 bases.

This chain connects TRBV29-1 to TRBJ1-2; 7 bases map to TRBD1. There are 11 residues in the CDR3. Germline V gene sequence: CDR1 SQVTM, CDR2 ANQGSEA. The junction had 1 base not matched to a gene; V was cut back by 7 bases and J by 2 bases. Here the CDR3 reads CSGQGNYGYTF. The CDR3 nucleotides read TGCAGCGGACAGGGAAACTATGGCTACACCTTC.

This clone was counted once. The chain is built from TRBV20-1 and TRBJ1-2; D call uncertain. Germline CDR1 and CDR2: DFQATT and SNEGSKA (reference sequence). The CDR3 spans 11 residues. V was pared by 6 bases and J by 6 bases, with 11 bases between. In nucleotides, the CDR3 is TGCAGTGCCCCCATTGGGGATGGCTACACCTTC. This sequence encodes CSAPIGDGYTF.

The J gene is TRBJ1-1, the V gene TRBV7-9; D possibly corresponds to TRBD1 (6 bases). Germline V CDR1 and CDR2: SEHNR, FQNEAQ (reference sequence). The CDR3 consists of 14 residues. Trimming took 6 bases from V and 2 from J, leaving 13 bases between them. The DNA for the CDR3 is TGTGCCAGCAGTTCTGGACAGAGTAACACTGAAGCTTTCTTT. Its translation is CASSSGQSNTEAFF. The full variable domain, its missing parts supplied by reference TRBV7-9 and TRBJ1-1, is DTGVSQNPRHKITKRGQNVTFRCDPISEHNRLYWYRQTLGQGPEFLTYFQNEAQLEKSRLLSDRFSAERPKGSFSTLEIQRTEQGDSAMYLCASSSGQSNTEAFFGQGTRLTVV.

The CDR3, as DNA: TGTGCCAGCAGTTTGGGGACGAACACCGGGGAGCTGTTTTTT. Translated, it gives CASSLGTNTGELFF. The gene calls are TRBV7-2 and TRBJ2-2; D is unclear. The CDR3 is 14 amino acids. V lost 6 bases and J lost 0, with 8 bases in between. Germline V gene data show CDR1 as SGHTA and CDR2 as FQGNSA.

This chain connects TRBV10-1 to TRBJ2-1; the match to TRBD1 covers 7 bases. Germline V CDR1 and CDR2: WNHNN, SYGVQD (reference sequence). V was pared by 4 bases and J by 8 bases, with 8 bases of the junction left unmatched. The CDR3 is 14 residues long. Here the CDR3 reads CASSVTGEGYEQFF. The CDR3 nucleotides read TGCGCCAGCAGTGTAACAGGGGAAGGTTATGAGCAGTTCTTC.